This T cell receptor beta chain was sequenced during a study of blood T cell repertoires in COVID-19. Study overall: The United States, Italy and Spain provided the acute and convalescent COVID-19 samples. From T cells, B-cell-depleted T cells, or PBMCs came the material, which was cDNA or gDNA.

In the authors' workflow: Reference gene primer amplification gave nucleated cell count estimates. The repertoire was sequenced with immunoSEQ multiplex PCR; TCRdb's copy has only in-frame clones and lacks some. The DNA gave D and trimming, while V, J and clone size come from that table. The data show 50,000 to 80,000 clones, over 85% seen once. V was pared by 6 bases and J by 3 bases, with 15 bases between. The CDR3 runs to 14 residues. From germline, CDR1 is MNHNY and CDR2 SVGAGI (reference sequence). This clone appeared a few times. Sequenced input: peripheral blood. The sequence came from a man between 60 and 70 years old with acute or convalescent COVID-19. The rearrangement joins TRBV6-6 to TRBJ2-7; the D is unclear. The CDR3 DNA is TGTGCCAGCAGCCGCAGTACAGAGAACTACGAGCAGTACTTC. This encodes CASSRSTENYEQYF.